This is a list of T cell receptor beta chains from one sample in a study of beta chain features in type 1 diabetes. Sequencing used immunoSEQ multiplex PCR; TCRdb keeps in-frame clones, though not all of them. Of 310,000 or so clones listed, 7.5% to 9% are singletons. Specimen: central memory CD4+ T cells from blood. The source is a woman aged 18-29 years in good health. The CDR3 runs from the conserved cysteine through the conserved F or W. D genes are given only for firm matches. For some rows the clone size is stated as once, few or many, or as a class when expanded; others skip it.

D,size,J,V,DNA,CDR3
NA,few,TRBJ2-5,TRBV28,TGTGCCAGCAGCGGCGGAGGAGGGGAGACCCAGTACTTC,CASSGGGGETQYF
NA,NA,TRBJ2-1,TRBV19,TGTGCCAGTAGGGGACAAACCGAACTTCAGTTCTTC,CASRGQTELQFF
TRBD2,few,TRBJ2-1,TRBV19,TGTGCCAGTAGTATAGTCGGCGGGGGAATCTCCTACAATGAGCAGTTCTTC,CASSIVGGGISYNEQFF
NA,few,TRBJ2-5,TRBV27,TGTGCCAGCAGTTTACGATCAGCCGGGGAGACCCAGTACTTC,CASSLRSAGETQYF
TRBD1,NA,TRBJ1-5,TRBV7-2,TGTGCCAGCAGCTCGGACAGGGAAAGCGTCGCGGGGCAGCCCCAGCATTTT,CASSSDRESVAGQPQHF
NA,few,TRBJ1-1,TRBV21-1,TGTGCCAGCAGCAAATGTGCCTCAGGCACGAACACTGAAGCTTTCTTT,CASSKCASGTNTEAFF
NA,NA,TRBJ2-5,TRBV19,TGTGCCACGGGGGAGCTAGAGACCCAGTACTTC,CATGELETQYF
NA,NA,TRBJ2-5,TRBV28,TGTGCCAGCAGTCGCGCCCCGGGGACCCAGTACTTC,CASSRAPGTQYF
NA,NA,TRBJ2-3,TRBV5-1,TGCGCCAGCAGCTTGACAGGTAGTGGAATAGATACGCAGTATTTT,CASSLTGSGIDTQYF
NA,few,TRBJ2-7,TRBV4-3,TGCGCCAGCAGCCAAGATCAGGGAGCGCAGTACTTC,CASSQDQGAQYF
TRBD1,NA,TRBJ2-1,TRBV7-9,TGTGCCAGCAGCTGGGGACAGGGGCAATTGAATGAGCAGTTCTTC,CASSWGQGQLNEQFF
NA,few,TRBJ2-7,TRBV9,TGTGCCAGCAGCGTAGGCCCAGGGTCTGACTACGAGCAGTACTTC,CASSVGPGSDYEQYF
NA,few,TRBJ2-7,TRBV4-2,TGTGCCAGCAGCCAGGAGGCCCTGTACTACGAGCAGTACTTC,CASSQEALYYEQYF
NA,few,TRBJ2-3,TRBV9,TGTGCCAGCAGCGTAGCTCCCATAATTAGCACAGATACGCAGTATTTT,CASSVAPIISTDTQYF
TRBD2,few,TRBJ2-1,TRBV5-1,TGCGCCAGCATCCTCGGGACTAGCGGGAGACGGGAGCAGTTCTTC,CASILGTSGRREQFF
NA,few,TRBJ2-5,TRBV4-2,TGTGCCAGCAGCCAAGAATGGAAAGAGACCCAGTACTTC,CASSQEWKETQYF
NA,many,TRBJ2-1,TRBV4-2,TGTGCCAGCAGCCGGGGGTCGGGACTCTACAATGAGCAGTTCTTC,CASSRGSGLYNEQFF
NA,few,TRBJ2-3,TRBV2,TGTGCCAGCAACAGGGAAGAGAGGGGTACGCAGTATTTT,CASNREERGTQYF
TRBD2,NA,TRBJ2-3,TRBV27,TGTGCCAGCAGTTCTTTAGCGGGAGCAGATACGCAGTATTTT,CASSSLAGADTQYF
NA,few,TRBJ1-2,TRBV7-2,TGTGCCAGCAGCCAGAGCGGGGCGAGTAGGGGCTACACCTTC,CASSQSGASRGYTF